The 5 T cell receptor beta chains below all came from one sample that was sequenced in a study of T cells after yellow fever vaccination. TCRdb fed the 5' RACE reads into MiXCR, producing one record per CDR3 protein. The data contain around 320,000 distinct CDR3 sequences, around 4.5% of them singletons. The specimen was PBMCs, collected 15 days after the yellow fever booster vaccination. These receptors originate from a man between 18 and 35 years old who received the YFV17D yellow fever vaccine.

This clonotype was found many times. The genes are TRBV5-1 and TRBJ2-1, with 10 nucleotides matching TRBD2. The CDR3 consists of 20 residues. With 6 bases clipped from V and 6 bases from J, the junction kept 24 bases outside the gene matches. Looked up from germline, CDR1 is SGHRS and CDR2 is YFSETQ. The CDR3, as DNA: TGCGCCAGCAAGCCGACGGGGTTCTCGGGGCTAGCGGGGGACCCCAATGAGCAGTTCTTC. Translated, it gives CASKPTGFSGLAGDPNEQFF.

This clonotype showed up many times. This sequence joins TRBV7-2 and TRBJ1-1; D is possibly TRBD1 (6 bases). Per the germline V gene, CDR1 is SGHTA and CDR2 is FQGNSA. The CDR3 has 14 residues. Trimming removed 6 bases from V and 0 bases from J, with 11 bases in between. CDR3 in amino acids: CASRDSTLNTEAFF. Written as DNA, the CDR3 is TGTGCCAGCAGGGACAGTACCTTGAACACTGAAGCTTTCTTT. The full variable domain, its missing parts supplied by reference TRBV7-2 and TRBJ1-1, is GAGVSQSPSNKVTEKGKDVELRCDPISGHTALYWYRQSLGQGLEFLIYFQGNSAPDKSGLPSDRFSAERTGGSVSTLTIQRTQQEDSAVYLCASRDSTLNTEAFFGQGTRLTVV.

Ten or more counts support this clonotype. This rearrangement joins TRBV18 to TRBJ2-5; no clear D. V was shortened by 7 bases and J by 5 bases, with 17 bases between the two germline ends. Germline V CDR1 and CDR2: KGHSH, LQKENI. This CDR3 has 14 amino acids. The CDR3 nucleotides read TGTGCCAGCTTCCTGGGCCCCGAACAGGAGACCCAGTACTTC. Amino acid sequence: CASFLGPEQETQYF.

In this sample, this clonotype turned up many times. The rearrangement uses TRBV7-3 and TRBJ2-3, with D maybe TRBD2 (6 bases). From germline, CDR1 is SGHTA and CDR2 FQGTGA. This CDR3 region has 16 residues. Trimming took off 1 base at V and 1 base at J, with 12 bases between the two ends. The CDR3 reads CASSLNSPGGTDTQYF. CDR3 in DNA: TGTGCCAGCAGCTTAAACTCCCCGGGGGGCACAGATACGCAGTATTTT. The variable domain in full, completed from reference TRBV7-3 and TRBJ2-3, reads GAGVSQTPSNKVTEKGKYVELRCDPISGHTALYWYRQSLGQGPEFLIYFQGTGAADDSGLPNDRFFAVRPEGSVSTLKIQRTERGDSAVYLCASSLNSPGGTDTQYFGPGTRLTVL.

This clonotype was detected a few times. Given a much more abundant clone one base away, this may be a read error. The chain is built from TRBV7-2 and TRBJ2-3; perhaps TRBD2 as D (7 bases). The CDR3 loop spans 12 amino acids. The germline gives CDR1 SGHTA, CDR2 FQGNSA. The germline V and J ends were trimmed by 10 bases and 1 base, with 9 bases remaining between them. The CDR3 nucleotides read TGTGCCACCGGGGGGCGCACAGATACGCAGTATTTT. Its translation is CATGGRTDTQYF.